This T cell receptor beta chain came from a study of blood T cell repertoires in COVID-19. As originally analysed: Estimation of nucleated cell counts was performed using reference gene primer amplification. Clones were sequenced by immunoSEQ multiplex PCR, and TCRdb holds only the in-frame ones, with some missing. V and J calls and clone size are those listed in that table; D and trimming were worked out from the DNA. This repertoire shows around 230,000 clones, about nine tenths found once; its top ten account for about 9.9%. The CDR3 has 13 residues. The germline V and J ends were trimmed by 6 bases and 7 bases, with 15 bases remaining between them. In germline, CDR1 is MNHEY, CDR2 SVGAGI.

The chain has TRBV6-5 and TRBJ1-1, with a tentative D call TRBD1 (5 bases). Sequencing was done on a sample of peripheral blood. The sequence was collected from a man in his fifties or sixties with COVID-19, enrolled during active disease. The CDR3 sequence: CASRKTVRVEAFF. DNA of the CDR3: TGTGCCAGCAGGAAGACAGTTCGTGTTGAAGCTTTCTTT.